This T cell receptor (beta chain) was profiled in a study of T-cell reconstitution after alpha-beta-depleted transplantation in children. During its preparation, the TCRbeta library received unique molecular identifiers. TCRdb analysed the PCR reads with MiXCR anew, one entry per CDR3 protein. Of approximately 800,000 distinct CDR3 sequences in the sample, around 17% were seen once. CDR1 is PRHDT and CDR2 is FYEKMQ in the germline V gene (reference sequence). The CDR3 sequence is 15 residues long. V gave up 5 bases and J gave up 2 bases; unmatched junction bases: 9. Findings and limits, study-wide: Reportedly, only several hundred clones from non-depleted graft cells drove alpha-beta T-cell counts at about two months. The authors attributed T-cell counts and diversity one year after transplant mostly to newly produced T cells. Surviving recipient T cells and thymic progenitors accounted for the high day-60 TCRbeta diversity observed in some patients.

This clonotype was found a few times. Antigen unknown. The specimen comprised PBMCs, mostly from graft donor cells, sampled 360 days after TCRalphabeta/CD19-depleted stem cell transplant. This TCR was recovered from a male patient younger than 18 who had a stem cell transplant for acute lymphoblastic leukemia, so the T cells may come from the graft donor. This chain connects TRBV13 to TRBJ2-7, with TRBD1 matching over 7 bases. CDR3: CASSGGQDRPYEQYF. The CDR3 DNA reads TGTGCCAGCAGCGGAGGACAGGATAGACCCTACGAGCAGTACTTC.